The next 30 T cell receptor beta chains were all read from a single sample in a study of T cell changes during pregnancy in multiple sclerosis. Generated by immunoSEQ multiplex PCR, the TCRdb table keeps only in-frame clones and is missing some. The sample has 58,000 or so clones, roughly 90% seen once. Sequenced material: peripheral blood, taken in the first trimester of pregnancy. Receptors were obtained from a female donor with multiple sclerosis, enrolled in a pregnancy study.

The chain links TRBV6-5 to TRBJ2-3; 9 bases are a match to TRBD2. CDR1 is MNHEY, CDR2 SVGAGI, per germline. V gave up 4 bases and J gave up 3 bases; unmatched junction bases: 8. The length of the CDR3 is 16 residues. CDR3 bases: TGTGCCAGCAGTTGGTCGGGCGGGAGGGTGACAGATACGCAGTATTTT. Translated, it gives CASSWSGGRVTDTQYF.

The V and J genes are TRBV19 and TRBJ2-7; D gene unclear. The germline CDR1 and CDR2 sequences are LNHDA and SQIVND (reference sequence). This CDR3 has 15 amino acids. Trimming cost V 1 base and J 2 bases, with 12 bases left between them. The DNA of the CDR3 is TGTGCCAGTAGTATAGGTCCAGATACTACCTACGAGCAGTACTTC. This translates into CASSIGPDTTYEQYF. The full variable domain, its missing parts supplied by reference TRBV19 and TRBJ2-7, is DGGITQSPKYLFRKEGQNVTLSCEQNLNHDAMYWYRQDPGQGLRLIYYSQIVNDFQKGDIAEGYSVSREKKESFPLTVTSAQKNPTAFYLCASSIGPDTTYEQYFGPGTRLTVT.

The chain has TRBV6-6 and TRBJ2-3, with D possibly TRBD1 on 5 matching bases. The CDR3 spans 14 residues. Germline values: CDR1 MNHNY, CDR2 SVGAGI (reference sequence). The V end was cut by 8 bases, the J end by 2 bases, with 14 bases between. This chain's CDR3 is CASGLRDITDTQYF. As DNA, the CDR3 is TGTGCCAGCGGCCTCAGGGATATCACAGATACGCAGTATTTT.

CDR3 DNA sequence: TGTGCCAGCAGCGACAGGGGGCGGCAGCCCCAGCATTTT. Its protein product is CASSDRGRQPQHF. This sequence joins TRBV6-5 and TRBJ1-5, with 10 positions matching TRBD1. The CDR3 contains 13 residues. Per germline, CDR1 MNHEY and CDR2 SVGAGI. V lost 6 bases to trimming and J lost 7 bases; unmatched junction nucleotides: 3.

In DNA, the CDR3 is TGTGCCAGCAGCCTGGACAGGGGCGGCGGCTACACCTTC. Translation gives CASSLDRGGGYTF. This rearrangement joins TRBV7-2 to TRBJ1-2; TRBD1 matches at 9 bases. From germline, CDR1 is SGHTA and CDR2 FQGNSA. CDR3 length equals 13 residues. Trimming at V came to 5 bases and at J to 8 bases, leaving 6 bases not matched to a gene.

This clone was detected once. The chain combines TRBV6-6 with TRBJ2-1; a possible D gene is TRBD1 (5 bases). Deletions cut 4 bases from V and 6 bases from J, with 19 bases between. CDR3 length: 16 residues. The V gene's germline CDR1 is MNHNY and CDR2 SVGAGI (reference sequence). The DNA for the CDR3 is TGTGCCAGCAGTTCCACGGACCAGAGTAGGGGCAATGAGCAGTTCTTC. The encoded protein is CASSSTDQSRGNEQFF.

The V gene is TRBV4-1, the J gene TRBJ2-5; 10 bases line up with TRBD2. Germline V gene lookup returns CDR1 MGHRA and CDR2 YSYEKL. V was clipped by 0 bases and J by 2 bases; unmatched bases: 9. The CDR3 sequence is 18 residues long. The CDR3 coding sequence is TGCGCCAGCAGCCAAGATCAATTAACTAGCGGGACACAAGAGACCCAGTACTTC. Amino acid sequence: CASSQDQLTSGTQETQYF.

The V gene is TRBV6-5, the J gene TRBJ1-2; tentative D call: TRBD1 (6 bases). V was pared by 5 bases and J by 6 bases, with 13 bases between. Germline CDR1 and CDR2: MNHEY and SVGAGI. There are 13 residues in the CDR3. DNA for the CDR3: TGTGCCAGCAGTCTTCAAGGGGGGGATGGCTACACCTTC. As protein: CASSLQGGDGYTF.

CDR3 in amino acids: CASSSLREEYPYEQYF. DNA for the CDR3: TGTGCCAGCAGCTCACTCAGGGAGGAGTACCCCTACGAGCAGTACTTC. This chain links TRBV13 with TRBJ2-7; D is perhaps TRBD2 (6 bases). The CDR3 length is 16 residues. V was shortened by 4 bases and J by 2 bases, with 18 bases between the two germline ends. Germline V gene lookup returns CDR1 PRHDT and CDR2 FYEKMQ (reference sequence).

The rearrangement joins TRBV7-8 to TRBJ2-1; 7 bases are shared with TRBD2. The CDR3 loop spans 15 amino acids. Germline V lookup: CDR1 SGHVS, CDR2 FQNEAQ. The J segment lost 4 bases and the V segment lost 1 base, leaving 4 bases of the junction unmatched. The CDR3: CASSLEAGRYNEQFF. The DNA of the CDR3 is TGTGCCAGCAGCTTAGAAGCGGGAAGGTACAATGAGCAGTTCTTC.

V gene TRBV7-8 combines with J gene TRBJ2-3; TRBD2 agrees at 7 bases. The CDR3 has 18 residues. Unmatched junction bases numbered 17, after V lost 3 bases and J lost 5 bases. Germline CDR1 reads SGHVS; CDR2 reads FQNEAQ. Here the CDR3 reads CASSFLGVQAGAGDTQYF. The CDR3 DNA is TGTGCCAGCAGCTTTTTAGGAGTACAGGCGGGAGCGGGAGATACGCAGTATTTT.

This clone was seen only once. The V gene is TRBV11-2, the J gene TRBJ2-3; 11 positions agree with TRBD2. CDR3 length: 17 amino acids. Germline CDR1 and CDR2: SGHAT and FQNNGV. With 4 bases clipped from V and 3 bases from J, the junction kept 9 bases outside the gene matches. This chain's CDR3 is CASSSYTSGRETDTQYF. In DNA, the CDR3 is TGTGCCAGCAGCTCCTATACTAGCGGGAGAGAAACAGATACGCAGTATTTT.

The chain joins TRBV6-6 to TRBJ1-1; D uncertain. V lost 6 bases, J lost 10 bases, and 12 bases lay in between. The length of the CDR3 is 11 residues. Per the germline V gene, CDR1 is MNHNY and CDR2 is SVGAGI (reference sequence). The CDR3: CASSLGISAFF. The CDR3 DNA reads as TGTGCCAGCAGCCTCGGGATATCAGCTTTCTTT.

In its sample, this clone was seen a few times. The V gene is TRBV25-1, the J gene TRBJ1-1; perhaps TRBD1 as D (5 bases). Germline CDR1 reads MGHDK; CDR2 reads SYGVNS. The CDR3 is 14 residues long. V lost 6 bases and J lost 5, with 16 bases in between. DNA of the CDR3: TGTGCCAGCAGGGGGGGAGTCTTTCGGACTGAAGCTTTCTTT. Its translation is CASRGGVFRTEAFF.

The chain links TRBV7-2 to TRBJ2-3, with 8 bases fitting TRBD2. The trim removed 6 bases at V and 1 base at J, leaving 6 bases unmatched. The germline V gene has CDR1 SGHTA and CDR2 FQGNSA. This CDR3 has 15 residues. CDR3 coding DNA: TGTGCCAGCAGGTCTCAAGCGGGGGGCACAGATACGCAGTATTTT. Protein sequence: CASRSQAGGTDTQYF.

Written as DNA, the CDR3 is TGTGCCAGCAGTCCCCGGGACAGGCACCATCTCGAGGCTTTCTTT. This translates into CASSPRDRHHLEAFF. The V and J genes are TRBV28 and TRBJ1-1; 8 bases map to TRBD1. Germline V gives CDR1 MDHEN, CDR2 SYDVKM. This CDR3 spans 15 amino acids. V gave up 5 bases and J gave up 11 bases; unmatched junction bases: 16.

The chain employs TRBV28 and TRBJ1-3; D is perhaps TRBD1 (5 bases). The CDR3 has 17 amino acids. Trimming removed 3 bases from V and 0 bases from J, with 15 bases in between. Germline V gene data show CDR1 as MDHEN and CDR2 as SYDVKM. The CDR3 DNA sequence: TGTGCCAGCAGTTTGGCAGGGCCAGATCCCTCTGGAAACACCATATATTTT. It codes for CASSLAGPDPSGNTIYF.

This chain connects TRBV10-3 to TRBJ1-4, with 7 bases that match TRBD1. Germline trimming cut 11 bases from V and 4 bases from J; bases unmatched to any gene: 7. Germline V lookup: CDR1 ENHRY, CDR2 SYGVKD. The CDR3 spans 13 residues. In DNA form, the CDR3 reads TGTGCCGCTTCAGGGGGGTTTAATGAAAAACTGTTTTTT. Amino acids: CAASGGFNEKLFF.

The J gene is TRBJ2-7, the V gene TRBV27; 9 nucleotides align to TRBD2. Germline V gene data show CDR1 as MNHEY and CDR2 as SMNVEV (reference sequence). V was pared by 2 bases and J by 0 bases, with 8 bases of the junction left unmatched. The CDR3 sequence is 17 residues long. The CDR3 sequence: CASSLRREGPLSYEQYF. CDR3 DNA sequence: TGTGCCAGCAGTTTAAGGCGGGAGGGCCCCCTCTCCTACGAGCAGTACTTC.

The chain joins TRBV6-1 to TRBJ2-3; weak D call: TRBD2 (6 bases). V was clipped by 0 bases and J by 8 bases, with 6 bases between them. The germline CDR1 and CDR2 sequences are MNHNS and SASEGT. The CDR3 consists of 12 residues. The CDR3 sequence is CASSEARGTQYF. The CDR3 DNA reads TGTGCCAGCAGTGAAGCGCGGGGTACGCAGTATTTT.

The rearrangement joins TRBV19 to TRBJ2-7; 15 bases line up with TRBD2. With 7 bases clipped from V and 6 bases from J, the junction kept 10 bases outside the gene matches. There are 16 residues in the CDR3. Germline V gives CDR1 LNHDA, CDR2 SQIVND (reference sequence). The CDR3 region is CASTPSPGLAGGEQYF. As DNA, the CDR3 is TGTGCCAGTACCCCATCTCCGGGACTAGCGGGAGGCGAGCAGTACTTC.

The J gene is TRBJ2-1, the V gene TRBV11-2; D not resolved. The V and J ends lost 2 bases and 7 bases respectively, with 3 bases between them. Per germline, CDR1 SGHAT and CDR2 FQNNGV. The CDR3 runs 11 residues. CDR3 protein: CASSLSNEQFF. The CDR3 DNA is TGTGCCAGCAGCTTATCAAATGAGCAGTTCTTC. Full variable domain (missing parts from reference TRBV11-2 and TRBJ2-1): EAGVAQSPRYKIIEKRQSVAFWCNPISGHATLYWYQQILGQGPKLLIQFQNNGVVDDSQLPKDRFSAERLKGVDSTLKIQPAKLEDSAVYLCASSLSNEQFFGPGTRLTVL.

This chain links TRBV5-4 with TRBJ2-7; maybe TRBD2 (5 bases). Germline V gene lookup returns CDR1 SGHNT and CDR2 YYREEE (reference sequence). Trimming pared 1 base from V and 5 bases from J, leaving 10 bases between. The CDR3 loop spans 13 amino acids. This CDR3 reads CASSLSGINEQYF. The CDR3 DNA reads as TGTGCCAGCAGCTTGTCCGGGATCAACGAGCAGTACTTC.

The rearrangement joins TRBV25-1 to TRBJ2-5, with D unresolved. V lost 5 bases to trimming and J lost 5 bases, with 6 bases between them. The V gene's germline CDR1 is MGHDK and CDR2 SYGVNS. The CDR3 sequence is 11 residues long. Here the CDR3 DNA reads TGTGCCAGCAGTACGCGGGAGACCCAGTACTTC. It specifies CASSTRETQYF.

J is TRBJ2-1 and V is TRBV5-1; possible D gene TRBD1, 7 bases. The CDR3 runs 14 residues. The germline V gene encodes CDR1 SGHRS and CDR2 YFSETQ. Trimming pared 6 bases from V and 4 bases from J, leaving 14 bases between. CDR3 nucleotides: TGCGCCAGCATGGGGGGACAGAGTTACAATGAGCAGTTCTTC. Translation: CASMGGQSYNEQFF. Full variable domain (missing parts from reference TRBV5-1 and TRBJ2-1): KAGVTQTPRYLIKTRGQQVTLSCSPISGHRSVSWYQQTPGQGLQFLFEYFSETQRNKGNFPGRFSGRQFSNSRSEMNVSTLELGDSALYLCASMGGQSYNEQFFGPGTRLTVL.

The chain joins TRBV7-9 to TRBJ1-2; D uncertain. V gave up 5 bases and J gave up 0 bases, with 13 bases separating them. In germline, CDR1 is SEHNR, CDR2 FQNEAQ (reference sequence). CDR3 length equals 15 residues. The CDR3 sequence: CASSTSEEANYGYTF. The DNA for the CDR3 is TGTGCCAGCAGCACTTCCGAGGAAGCTAACTATGGCTACACCTTC.

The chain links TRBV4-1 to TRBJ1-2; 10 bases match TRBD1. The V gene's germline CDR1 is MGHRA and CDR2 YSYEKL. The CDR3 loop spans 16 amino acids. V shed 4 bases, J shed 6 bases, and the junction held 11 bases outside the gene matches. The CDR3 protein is CASSPLPGQGTDGYTF. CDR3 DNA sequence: TGCGCCAGCAGCCCGCTCCCGGGACAGGGGACTGATGGCTACACCTTC.

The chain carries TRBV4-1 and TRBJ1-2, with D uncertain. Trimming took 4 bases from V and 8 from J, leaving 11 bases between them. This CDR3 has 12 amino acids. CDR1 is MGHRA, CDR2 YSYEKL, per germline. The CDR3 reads CASSPRGFGYTF. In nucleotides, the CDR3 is TGCGCCAGCAGCCCCCGGGGTTTCGGCTACACCTTC.

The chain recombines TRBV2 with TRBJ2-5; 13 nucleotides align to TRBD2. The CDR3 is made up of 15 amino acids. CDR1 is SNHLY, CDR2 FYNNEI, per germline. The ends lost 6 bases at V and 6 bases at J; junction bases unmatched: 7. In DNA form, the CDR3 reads TGTGCCAGCAGCTCCGGGACTAGCGGGATACAGACCCAGTACTTC. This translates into CASSSGTSGIQTQYF.

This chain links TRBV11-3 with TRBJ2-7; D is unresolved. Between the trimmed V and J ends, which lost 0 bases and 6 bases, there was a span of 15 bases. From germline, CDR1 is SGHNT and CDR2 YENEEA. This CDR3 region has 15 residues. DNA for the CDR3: TGTGCCAGCAGCTTAGATTCTCCGGGTCTGGCCGAGCAGTACTTC. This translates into CASSLDSPGLAEQYF.